The following is a T cell receptor beta chain sequence with its context. In germline, CDR1 is MNHNS, CDR2 SASEGT. Trimming left V 7 bases short and J 4 bases short, with 14 bases between. There are 14 residues in the CDR3. The RNA, 0.5 to 1 ug, was put through reverse transcription using random hexamers. TCRdb itself ran the immunoSEQ multiplex PCR reads through MiXCR, one entry per CDR3 protein. The sample has more than 75,000 distinct CDR3 sequences, 90% to 95% seen once. The sample is drawn from a study of CD8 T cells in Susac syndrome. This TCR was recovered from a human donor in good health. The chain uses TRBV6-1 and TRBJ2-1; D possibly uses TRBD1 or TRBD2 (6 bases each). Source material: CD8+ T cells from PBMCs. CDR3 sequence: CASTWGAGYNEQFF. Here the CDR3 DNA reads TGTGCCAGCACATGGGGGGCCGGATACAATGAGCAGTTCTTC.